This T cell receptor beta chain was sequenced for a study of T-cell memory formation after mild COVID-19. Trimming cost V 4 bases and J 2 bases; bases outside gene matches: 12. CDR3 length: 17 amino acids. Germline-derived CDR1 and CDR2 are SEHNR and FQNEAQ (reference sequence). MiXCR, run by TCRdb on the 5' RACE reads, gives a single entry per CDR3 protein. The sample lists around 250,000 distinct CDR3 sequences, 15% occurring once. The receptor was isolated from an adult woman who had mild COVID-19 (a few samples of this study predate the infection). Cell type and time point are not known. This chain connects TRBV7-9 to TRBJ2-5, with 8 bases fitting TRBD2. Specimen: PBMCs or a T cell subset sorted from them (not recorded which). The chain's CDR3 is CASSSFLAGPRQETQYF. CDR3 nucleotides: TGTGCCAGCAGCTCCTTTTTAGCGGGGCCCCGACAAGAGACCCAGTACTTC.